Sequencing of this TCR beta chain was carried out in a study of a mutant IDH1 vaccine in newly diagnosed glioma. About the research overall: The start of vaccination came 4-6 weeks after radiotherapy alone, or with temozolomide cycles. Standard pretreatment was either radiotherapy, temozolomide, or, for most, radiochemotherapy with temozolomide.

CDR3 length: 13 residues. The V gene lost 3 bases and the J gene lost 0 bases, with 2 bases spanning the gap. From germline, CDR1 is KGHSH and CDR2 LQKENI. The protocol was immunoSEQ multiplex PCR, while the TCRdb copy is restricted to in-frame clones and leaves out a portion. Of roughly 39,000 clones listed, roughly 88% are singletons. Indicated time point: week 5, during vaccination. Vaccination comprised doses that each held 300 ug of mutant IDH1 20-mer peptide, plus topical imiquimod. A word on this clone: Its antigen is as yet unknown.

General observations from the study: 85% to 95% of patients showed vaccine-induced immune responses across multiple MHC alleles. Seemingly, pseudoprogression had no relation to changes in the top peripheral T cell clonotypes.

The source was PBMCs, collected from a glioma patient whose treatment included an IDH1 peptide vaccine. The J gene is TRBJ2-2, the V gene TRBV18; D remains ambiguous. This TCR was recovered from a middle-aged man with glioma. The CDR3 nucleotides are TGTGCCAGCTCACCCGCGAACACCGGGGAGCTGTTTTTT. Its translation: CASSPANTGELFF. Variable domain in full (rest from reference TRBV18 and TRBJ2-2): NAGVMQNPRHLVRRRGQEARLRCSPMKGHSHVYWYRQLPEEGLKFMVYLQKENIIDESGMPKERFSAEFPKEGPSILRIQQVVRGDSAAYFCASSPANTGELFFGEGSRLTVL.